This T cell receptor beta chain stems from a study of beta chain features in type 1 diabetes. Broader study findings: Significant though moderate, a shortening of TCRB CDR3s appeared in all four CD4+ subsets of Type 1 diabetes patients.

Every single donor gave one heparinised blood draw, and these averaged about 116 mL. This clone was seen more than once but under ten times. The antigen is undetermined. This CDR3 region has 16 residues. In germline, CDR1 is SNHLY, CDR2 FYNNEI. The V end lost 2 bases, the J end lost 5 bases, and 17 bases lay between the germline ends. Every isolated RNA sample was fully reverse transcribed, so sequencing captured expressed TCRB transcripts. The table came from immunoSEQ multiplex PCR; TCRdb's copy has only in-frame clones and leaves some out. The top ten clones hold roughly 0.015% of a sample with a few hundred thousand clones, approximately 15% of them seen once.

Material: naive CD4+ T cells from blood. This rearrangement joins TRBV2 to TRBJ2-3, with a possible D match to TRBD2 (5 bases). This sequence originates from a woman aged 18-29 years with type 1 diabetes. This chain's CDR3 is CASSESTPGNGDTQYF. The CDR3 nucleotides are TGTGCCAGCAGTGAAAGTACTCCGGGGAACGGAGATACGCAGTATTTT.